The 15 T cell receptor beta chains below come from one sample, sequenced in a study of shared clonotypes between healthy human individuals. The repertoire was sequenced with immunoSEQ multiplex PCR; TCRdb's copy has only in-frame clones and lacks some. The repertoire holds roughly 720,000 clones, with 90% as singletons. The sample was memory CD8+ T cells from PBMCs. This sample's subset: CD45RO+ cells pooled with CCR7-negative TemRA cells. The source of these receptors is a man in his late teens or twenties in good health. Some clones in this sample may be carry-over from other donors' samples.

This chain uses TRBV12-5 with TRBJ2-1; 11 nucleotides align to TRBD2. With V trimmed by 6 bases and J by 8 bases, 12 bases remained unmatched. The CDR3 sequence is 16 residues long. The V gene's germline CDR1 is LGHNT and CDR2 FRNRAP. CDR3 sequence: CASGQRLAGRIDEQFF. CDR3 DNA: TGTGCTAGTGGCCAACGACTAGCGGGACGGATAGATGAGCAGTTCTTC.

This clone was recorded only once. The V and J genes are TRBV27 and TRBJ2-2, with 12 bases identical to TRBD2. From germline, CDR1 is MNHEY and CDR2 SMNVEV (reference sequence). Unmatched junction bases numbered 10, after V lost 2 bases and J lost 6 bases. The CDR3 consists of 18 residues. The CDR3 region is CASSLGVGLAGGAGELFF. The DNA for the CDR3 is TGTGCCAGCAGTTTAGGGGTCGGCCTAGCGGGAGGGGCCGGGGAGCTGTTTTTT.

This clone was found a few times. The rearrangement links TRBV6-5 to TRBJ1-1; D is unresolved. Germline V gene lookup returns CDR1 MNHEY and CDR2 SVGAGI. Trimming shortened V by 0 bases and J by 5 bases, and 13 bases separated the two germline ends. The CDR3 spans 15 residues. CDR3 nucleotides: TGTGCCAGCAGTTACTCGGACTCTATGGGGACTGAAGCTTTCTTT. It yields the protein CASSYSDSMGTEAFF.

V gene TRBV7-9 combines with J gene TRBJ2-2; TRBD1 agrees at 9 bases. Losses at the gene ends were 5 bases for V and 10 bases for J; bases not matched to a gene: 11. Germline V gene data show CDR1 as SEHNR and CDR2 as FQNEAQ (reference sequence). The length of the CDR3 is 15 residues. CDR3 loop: CASSPGTGFGEELFF. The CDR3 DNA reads TGTGCCAGCAGCCCCGGGACAGGGTTTGGTGAGGAGCTGTTTTTT. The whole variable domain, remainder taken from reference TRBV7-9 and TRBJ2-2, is DTGVSQNPRHKITKRGQNVTFRCDPISEHNRLYWYRQTLGQGPEFLTYFQNEAQLEKSRLLSDRFSAERPKGSFSTLEIQRTEQGDSAMYLCASSPGTGFGEELFFGEGSRLTVL.

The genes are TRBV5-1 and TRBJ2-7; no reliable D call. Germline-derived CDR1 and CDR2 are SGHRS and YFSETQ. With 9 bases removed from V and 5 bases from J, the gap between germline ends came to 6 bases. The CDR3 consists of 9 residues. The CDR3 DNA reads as TGCGCCACCCCGAACGAGCAGTACTTC. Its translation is CATPNEQYF. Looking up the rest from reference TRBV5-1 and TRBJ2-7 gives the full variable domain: KAGVTQTPRYLIKTRGQQVTLSCSPISGHRSVSWYQQTPGQGLQFLFEYFSETQRNKGNFPGRFSGRQFSNSRSEMNVSTLELGDSALYLCATPNEQYFGPGTRLTVT.

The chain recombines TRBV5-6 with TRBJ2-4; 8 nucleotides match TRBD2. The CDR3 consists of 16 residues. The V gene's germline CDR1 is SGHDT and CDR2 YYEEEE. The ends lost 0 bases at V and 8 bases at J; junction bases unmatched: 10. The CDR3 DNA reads TGTGCCAGCAGCTTGGGAGCTGACGGGGGGGATTACATTCAGTACTTC. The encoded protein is CASSLGADGGDYIQYF.

The CDR3, as DNA: TGTGCCAGCAAATTTCAGGGGGACTATGGCTACACCTTC. Protein product: CASKFQGDYGYTF. This rearrangement joins TRBV27 to TRBJ1-2; 7 bases match TRBD1. Germline trimming cut 7 bases from V and 3 bases from J; bases unmatched to any gene: 5. The V gene's germline CDR1 is MNHEY and CDR2 SMNVEV (reference sequence). This CDR3 is 13 amino acids long.

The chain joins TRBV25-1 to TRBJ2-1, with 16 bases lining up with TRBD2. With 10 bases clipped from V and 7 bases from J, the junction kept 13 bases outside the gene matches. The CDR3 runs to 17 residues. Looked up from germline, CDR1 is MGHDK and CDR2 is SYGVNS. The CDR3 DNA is TGTGCCACGACGGGACTAGCGGGAGGGAGGGGTGGTAATGAGCAGTTCTTC. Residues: CATTGLAGGRGGNEQFF.

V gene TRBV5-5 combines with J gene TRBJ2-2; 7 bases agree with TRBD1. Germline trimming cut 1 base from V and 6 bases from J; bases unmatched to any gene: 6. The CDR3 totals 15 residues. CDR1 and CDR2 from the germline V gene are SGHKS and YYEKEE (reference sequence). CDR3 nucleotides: TGTGCCAGCAGCTTGACCCCGGGACAGCCCGGGGAGCTGTTTTTT. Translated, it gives CASSLTPGQPGELFF. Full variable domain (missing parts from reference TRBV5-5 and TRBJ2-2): DAGVTQSPTHLIKTRGQQVTLRCSPISGHKSVSWYQQVLGQGPQFIFQYYEKEERGRGNFPDRFSARQFPNYSSELNVNALLLGDSALYLCASSLTPGQPGELFFGEGSRLTVL.

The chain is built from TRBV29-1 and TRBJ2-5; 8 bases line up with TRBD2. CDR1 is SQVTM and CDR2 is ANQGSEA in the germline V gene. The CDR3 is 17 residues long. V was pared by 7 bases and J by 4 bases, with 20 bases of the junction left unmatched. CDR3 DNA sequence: TGCAGCGCCGAAAGGTCATGGCTAGCGGGTATGGGAGAGACCCAGTACTTC. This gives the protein CSAERSWLAGMGETQYF.

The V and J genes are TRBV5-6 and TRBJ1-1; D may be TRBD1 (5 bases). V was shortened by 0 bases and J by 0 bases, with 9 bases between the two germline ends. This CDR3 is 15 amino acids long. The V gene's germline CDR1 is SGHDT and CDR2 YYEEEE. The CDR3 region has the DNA TGTGCCAGCAGCTTGGACAGGCGGGTGAACACTGAAGCTTTCTTT. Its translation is CASSLDRRVNTEAFF.

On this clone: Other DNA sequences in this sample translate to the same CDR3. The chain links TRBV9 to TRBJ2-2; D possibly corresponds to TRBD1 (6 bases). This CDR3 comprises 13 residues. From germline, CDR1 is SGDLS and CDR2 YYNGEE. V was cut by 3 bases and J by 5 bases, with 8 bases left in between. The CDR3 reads CASSAGATGELFF. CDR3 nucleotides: TGTGCCAGCAGCGCAGGGGCTACCGGGGAGCTGTTTTTT.

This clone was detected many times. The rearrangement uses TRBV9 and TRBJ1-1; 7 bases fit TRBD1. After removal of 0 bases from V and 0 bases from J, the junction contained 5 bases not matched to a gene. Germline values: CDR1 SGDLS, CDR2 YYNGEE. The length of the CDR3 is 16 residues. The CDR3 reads CASSVEAGGMNTEAFF. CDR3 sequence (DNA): TGTGCCAGCAGCGTAGAGGCAGGGGGGATGAACACTGAAGCTTTCTTT.

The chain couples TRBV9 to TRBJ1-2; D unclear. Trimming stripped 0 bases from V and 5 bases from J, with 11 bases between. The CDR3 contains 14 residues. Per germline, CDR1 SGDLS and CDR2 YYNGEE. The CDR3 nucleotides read TGTGCCAGCAGCGTAGGATGGGGTCCTTATGGCTACACCTTC. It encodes CASSVGWGPYGYTF.

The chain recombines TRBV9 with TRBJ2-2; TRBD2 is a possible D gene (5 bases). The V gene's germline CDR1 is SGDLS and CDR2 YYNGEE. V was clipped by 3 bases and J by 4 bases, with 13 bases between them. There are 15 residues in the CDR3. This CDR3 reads CASSERGRGTGELFF. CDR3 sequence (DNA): TGTGCCAGCAGCGAAAGAGGTCGGGGCACCGGGGAGCTGTTTTTT.